This is a list of T cell receptor beta chains from one sample in a study of T cell responses to AZD1222 COVID-19 vaccine. TCRdb's copy holds only in-frame clones and misses some; the assay was immunoSEQ multiplex PCR. The sample has about 140,000 clones, about 90% seen once. Sequencing was performed on peripheral blood, taken 28 days after the second AZD1222 dose. These receptors were collected from an adult who received the AZD1222 COVID-19 vaccine. CDR3s include the opening cysteine and the closing phenylalanine or tryptophan. D genes are given only for firm matches.

D gene	V gene	CDR3 protein
NA	TRBV5-1	CASSFEGTMNTEAFF
NA	TRBV6-5	CASSYQGRVRSPLHF
NA	TRBV15	CATSRGAQETQYF
NA	TRBV7-3	CASSQLGGQETQYF
TRBD1	TRBV19	CASSIGGPDRGIDQPQHF
NA	TRBV7-6	CASSLGPGAGNQPQHF
TRBD1	TRBV6-2/TRBV6-3	CASSYAGTGRETQYF
NA	TRBV4-2	CASSQDGRSYNSPLHF
NA	TRBV25-1	CASSADGNSPLHF
TRBD2	TRBV15	CATLGLAGSGANVLTF
NA	TRBV2	CASSPTTGYYEQYF
TRBD1	TRBV2	CASRAPWGQAYEQYF
NA	TRBV5-5	CASSSPGNPDTQYF
TRBD1	TRBV28	CASSPQTGGYSPLHF
TRBD2	TRBV7-2	CASSFDPAGLYEQYF
TRBD2	TRBV11-2	CASSLMPGLAGPETQYF
TRBD1	TRBV11-2	CASSLGTGAGNTIYF
TRBD2	TRBV5-1	CASWGTTQETQYF
NA	TRBV3-1/TRBV3-2	CASSQDIRSNEQFF
TRBD1	TRBV9	CASSAVPTGDAEAFF
NA	TRBV14	CASSQPTWGGELFF
NA	TRBV7-2	CASSFSSYEQYF
NA	TRBV6-5	CASASYGGNQPQHF
TRBD1	TRBV6-5	CASSKTGGNQPQHF
NA	TRBV29-1	CAFFGNYGYTF
NA	TRBV5-1	CASSPDTLNTEAFF
NA	TRBV6-1	CASSEAPPGRRSTIYF
NA	TRBV12-3/TRBV12-4	CASSLLLGELFF
TRBD1	TRBV4-3	CASSPGTGSIGSPLHF
TRBD1	TRBV4-2	CASSQSGTAYSNQPQHF
NA	TRBV19	CASGWGNTIYF
TRBD1	TRBV25-1	CASSEFGTGARETQYF
NA	TRBV7-3	CASSLIRGSGTDTQYF
NA	TRBV6-1	CASSDAAPYFSEAFF
NA	TRBV7-2	CASSLVYRESPLHF
NA	TRBV5-1	CATGTTYNEQFF
NA	TRBV7-9	CASSRGTFNTGELFF
NA	TRBV15	CATSRGGLRYYGYTF
NA	TRBV6-5	CASSYPVANYGYTF
NA	TRBV29-1	CSVEREQLTEAFF
TRBD1	TRBV7-9	CASSLATGDGNTIYF